Given below is one T cell receptor (beta chain) in context. Its antigen target is currently unknown. One base away there is no much larger clone; base qualities are not given. The library was produced with the immunoSEQ multiplex PCR assay. For the multiplex PCR, a mixture combining 60 forward primers for TCR Vbeta segments and 13 reverse primers for TCR Jbeta segments was used. A multiplex PCR assay on genomic DNA amplified the CDR3 region of rearranged TCR beta genes. The amplified TCR beta libraries were sequenced on the Illumina HiSeq System as 87-base-pair reads. The source study handled its data this way. Across the 640 or so repertoires, a later analysis counted 75 million to 90 million unique TCR beta chains, approximately 10 million of which were shared by at least two donors. To remove PCR and sequencing errors, raw reads were error-corrected and collapsed into unique sequences using a nearest-neighbor algorithm that merged closely related sequences. CDR3 sequences were aligned to IMGT reference sequences to assign V, D and J gene segments. For a sequence to be retained, a match of at least six nucleotides was required to both a V gene segment and a J gene segment. A rearrangement was called productive if the CDR3 had no stop codons and remained in frame with V and J, and every other rearrangement was called non-productive. Following IMGT convention, CDR3 was defined as the stretch from the second conserved V-encoded cysteine to the conserved J-encoded phenylalanine. In an earlier analysis of approximately 590 of the donors, sequences lacking an unambiguous match to a single V gene segment were excluded. In an earlier analysis of approximately 560 of the donors, a V segment was called functional when productive rearrangements were above 56.7%, and segregating when the standard deviation between donors exceeded 5%. A statistical classification framework was built for diagnosing cytomegalovirus status from the catalog of TCR beta chain sequences. In a later analysis, TCR nucleotide sequences were compared against IMGT/GENE-DB human TR gene sequences so that V and J genes could be assigned. Using the TCRdist pipeline, a later analysis assigned CDR3 sequences along with most-parsimonious VDJ recombination scenarios. In a later analysis, each TCR beta chain was defined by its CDR3 amino acid sequence together with its V-gene family, and reads lacking a unique V-gene family were excluded. To address suspected cross-contamination and a sequencing artifact, a later analysis removed roughly 580 highly shared, low-generation-probability nucleotide sequences. A later analysis calculated a clonal expansion index for each public chain from normalized within-repertoire ranks of inferred template counts. A later analysis computed generation probabilities with a VDJ recombination model fitted to out-of-frame rearrangements, and checked the results against IGoR. In a later analysis, TCR-TCR, TCR-HLA and TCR-CMV co-occurrence was scored with hypergeometric tests, and a repertoire-size bias correction was applied to TCR pairs. In a later analysis, false discovery rates were estimated by permuting HLA or CMV assignments 20 times. A later analysis grouped co-occurring TCRs with DBSCAN, adding TCRdist sequence similarity when clustering within HLA-allele-positive subsets. For co-occurrence clustering, repertoires with fewer than 30,000 or more than 120,000 public chains were excluded, along with four to six repertoires with anomalous nucleotide sharing. The table comes from immuneACCESS by way of TCRdb, which keeps in-frame sequences with V and J called. Part of the clones is missing from these tables; in studies checked, under half for an unresolved V gene and the rest for unknown reasons. Clone size and the V and J calls come from that table; the DNA yielded D and trimming. The sample table holds 150,000 to 200,000 clones, of which around 76% were seen once. The ten largest clones add up to around 2% of the sample.

This sample was included in a study of cytomegalovirus exposure and HLA in healthy donors (TCRdb year 2017). About the investigation overall: An earlier analysis of roughly 570 of the donors reported 276 Gb of sequence data and around 120 million unique TCR beta sequences obtained from roughly 170 million T cells. Around 320 gigabases of sequencing data and some 85 million unique TCR sequences were included in an early release covering around 600 HLA-typed donors. Of the roughly 410 genotyped donors, approximately 81% were placed in the genetic ancestry cluster associated with self-reported Caucasian donors. The study was designed to test whether signatures of past pathogen exposure could be identified by cataloging public T cell receptors. The study used immunosequencing to profile the T cell repertoires of under 700 subjects and linked those repertoires to cytomegalovirus serostatus. In addition to the first cohort of 650 to 800 subjects, a separate validation cohort of over 90 different subjects was used. The study combined high-throughput TCR immunosequencing, statistical association of individual TCRs with disease status, and machine learning to predict cytomegalovirus infection status. To study patterns of TCR occurrence, a later analysis re-analyzed previously published TCR beta repertoires from around 700 donors and added high-resolution HLA genotyping. Rather than drawing on any new phenotypic data, the later analysis identified candidate immune exposures from TCR beta sequences and the way those sequences occurred across donors. An earlier analysis of 587 of the donors used high-throughput TCR beta sequencing to judge whether each TCR beta V gene segment behaved as functional or pseudogenic. Donor age, sex, ethnicity and CMV serostatus were collected together with the repertoire data. A later genetic analysis took genome-wide SNP genotypes for about three fifths of the 666 donors and used that subset as a discovery cohort. All discovery cohort repertoires had been generated using a single sequencing platform. HLA typing covered class I and class II loci at four-digit resolution. The number of typed donors differed by locus: about 620-630 for A, B, C, DRB1 and DQB1; 500 to 550 for DQA1; 600 to 610 for DPA1; and roughly 490 for DPB1. About five DR-DQ haplotypes were treated as single units for association and clustering because of strong linkage in the cohort. On average, roughly 200,000 unique TCR beta nucleotide sequences were sequenced per donor among 398 genotyped donors of the cohort, with 15% to 20% of those sequences being non-productive. The study at large found these results: According to a later analysis, parvovirus B19, influenza, CMV and Epstein-Barr virus appeared linked to several top co-occurrence clusters. According to a later analysis, most CMV-associated TCR beta chains appeared to be HLA-restricted, and the HLA associations seemed to be driven largely by CMV exposure. Some IMGT-functional V segments, including TRBV6-2 and TRBV6-3, could not be distinguished by the 87-base-pair reads and were therefore excluded. Because some donors lacked HLA typing at each locus, the association tests relied only on the typed subset. A further reported finding was that TCR beta sequences accurately predicted the HLA-A and HLA-B alleles for most subjects in the first cohort. In a later genetic analysis, a missense DCLRE1C variant was associated with V-gene and J-gene trimming of TCR beta chains, and the association was replicated in an independent cohort. The authors suggested that the approach could potentially be generalized to other disease states and immunological phenotypes. Correlated functional status among segregating V segments might be attributable to linkage disequilibrium, but an unknown experimental factor could not be ruled out. When HLA alleles, especially DR and DQ, strongly co-occurred, attributing TCR associations to individual alleles was difficult. A later analysis associated about 18,000 TCR beta sequences with specific HLA alleles at a false discovery rate of 0.05. Across donors, most TCR sequences were observed very rarely, whereas some public TCRs were present in many individuals. In a later analysis, the rate of TCR association differed among HLA loci, with DRB1 alleles having the most associated TCRs and HLA-C alleles having the fewest. A cluster of highly shared sequence variants was judged likely to represent a technical artifact of the sequencing pipeline. A total of some 180 TCR beta chains were listed by the study as associated with cytomegalovirus. In an earlier analysis of about 540 of the donors, most TCR beta V segments were observed in productive rearrangements about 87% or about 30% of the time, broadly matching IMGT annotations. Compared with equally common non-associated chains, HLA-associated TCR beta chains in a later analysis were more clonally expanded and had lower generation probabilities. Roughly 17 rarely observed V segments, including chromosome 9 orphons, were excluded from the earlier analysis of some 590 of the donors because counts were too low. Compared with the roughly 720-donor mean, donors in an Asian-associated ancestry cluster had fewer N-insertions in productive TCRs, according to a later genetic analysis. This cohort had only TCR beta chains sequenced, and the lack of alpha or paired-chain data limited which features could be detected. Sequencing depth was assumed to be roughly uniform across donors in the presence/absence analyses, though that assumption may not hold. The only immune exposure information available for the cohort was CMV serostatus. A few of the identified cytomegalovirus-associated TCR beta chains were confirmed in vitro to be specific for cytomegalovirus antigens. The classifier was reported to diagnose cytomegalovirus status with high specificity and sensitivity in both the original and validation cohorts.

Including the terminal cysteine and phenylalanine, the CDR3 comprises 13 residues. The retained sequence is limited to the CDR3, 39 bases, with the frame set at the first base. V sheds 7 bases and J sheds 2 bases, leaving 11 bases between their ends. The germline V gene specifies SQVTM as CDR1 and ANQGSEA as CDR2. The cohort was made up of 650 to 700 healthy bone marrow donors. At the time of sampling, all cohort members were nominally healthy, though unrecorded immune exposures were likely present. The donor tested CMV seronegative and was one of the 352 seronegative cohort members. Every donor gave a peripheral blood sample, and the peripheral blood mononuclear cells from that sample were used for TCR beta sequencing. Genomic DNA was extracted from the blood cell samples with the Qiagen DNeasy Blood Extraction Kit.

The rearrangement combines TRBV29-1 with TRBJ2-2; TRBD2 is a possible D gene, resting on 6 matching bases. Sequenced sample: PBMCs. This TCR was sampled from a female donor in good health and CMV-seronegative. The DNA sequence is TGCAGCGCCCGGGACTTTAACACCGGGGAGCTGTTTTTT. Its coded protein is CSARDFNTGELFF.